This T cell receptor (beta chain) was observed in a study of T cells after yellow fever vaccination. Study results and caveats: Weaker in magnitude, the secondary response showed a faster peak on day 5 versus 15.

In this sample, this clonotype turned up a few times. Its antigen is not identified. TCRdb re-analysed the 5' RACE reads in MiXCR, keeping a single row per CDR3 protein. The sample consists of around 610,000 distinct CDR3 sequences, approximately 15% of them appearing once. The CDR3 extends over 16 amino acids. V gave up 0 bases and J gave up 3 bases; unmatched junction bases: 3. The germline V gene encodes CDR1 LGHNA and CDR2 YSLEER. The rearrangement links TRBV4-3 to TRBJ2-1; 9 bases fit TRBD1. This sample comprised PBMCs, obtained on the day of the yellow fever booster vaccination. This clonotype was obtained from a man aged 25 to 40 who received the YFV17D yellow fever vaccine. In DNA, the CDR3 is TGCGCCAGCAGCCAAGACAGGACAGGGGTCTACAATGAGCAGTTCTTC. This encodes CASSQDRTGVYNEQFF.